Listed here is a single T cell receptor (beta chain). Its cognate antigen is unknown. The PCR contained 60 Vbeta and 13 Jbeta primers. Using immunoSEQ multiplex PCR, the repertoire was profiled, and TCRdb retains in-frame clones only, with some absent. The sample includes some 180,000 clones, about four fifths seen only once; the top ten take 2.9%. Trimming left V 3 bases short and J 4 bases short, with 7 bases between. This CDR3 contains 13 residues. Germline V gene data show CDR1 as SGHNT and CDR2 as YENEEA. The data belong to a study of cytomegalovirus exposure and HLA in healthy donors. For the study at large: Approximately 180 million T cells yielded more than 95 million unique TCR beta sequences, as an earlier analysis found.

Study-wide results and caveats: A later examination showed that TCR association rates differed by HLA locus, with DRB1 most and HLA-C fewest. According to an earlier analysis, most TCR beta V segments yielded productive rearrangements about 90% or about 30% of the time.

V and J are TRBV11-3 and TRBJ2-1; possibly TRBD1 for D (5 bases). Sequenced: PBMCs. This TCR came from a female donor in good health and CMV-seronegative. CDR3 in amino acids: CASSFNRYNEQFF. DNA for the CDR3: TGTGCCAGCAGCTTTAACAGGTACAATGAGCAGTTCTTC. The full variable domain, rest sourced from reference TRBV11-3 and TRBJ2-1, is EAGVVQSPRYKIIEKKQPVAFWCNPISGHNTLYWYLQNLGQGPELLIRYENEEAVDDSQLPKDRFSAERLKGVDSTLKIQPAELGDSAVYLCASSFNRYNEQFFGPGTRLTVL.